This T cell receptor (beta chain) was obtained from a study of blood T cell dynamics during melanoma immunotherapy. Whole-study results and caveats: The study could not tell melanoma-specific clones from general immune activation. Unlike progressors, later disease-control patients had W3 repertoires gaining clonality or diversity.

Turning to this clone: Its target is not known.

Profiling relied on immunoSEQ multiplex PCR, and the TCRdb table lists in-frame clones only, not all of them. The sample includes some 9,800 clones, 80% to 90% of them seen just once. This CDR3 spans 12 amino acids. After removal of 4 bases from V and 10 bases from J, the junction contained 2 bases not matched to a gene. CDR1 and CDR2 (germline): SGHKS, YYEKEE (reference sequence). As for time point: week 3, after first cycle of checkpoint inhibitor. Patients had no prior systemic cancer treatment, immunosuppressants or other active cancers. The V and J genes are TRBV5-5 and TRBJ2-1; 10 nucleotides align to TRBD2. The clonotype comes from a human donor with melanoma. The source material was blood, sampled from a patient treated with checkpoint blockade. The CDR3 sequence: CASSMGLAEQFF. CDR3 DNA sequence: TGTGCCAGCAGCATGGGACTAGCGGAGCAGTTCTTC.